The clone carrying this TCR beta chain was recorded a few times. Its antigen remains unidentified. Then a second PCR, running about 7 to 11 cycles, was carried out with a sample-barcoded 5' primer and a J-beta primer mix. Each CDR3 protein is one row after TCRdb ran MiXCR on the 5' RACE reads. The sample holds roughly 1.9 million distinct CDR3 sequences, roughly 43% seen once. These data belong to a study of blood T cells in healthy people across ages. Study summary: For every two T cells, template switching captured about one barcoded beta molecule.

Samples had at least 7 million PBMCs isolated from them. Study-wide results and limits: When set beside aged donors, long-lived donors presented more naive CD4+ cells and higher diversity.

Germline CDR1 is SEHNR and CDR2 is FQNEAQ (reference sequence). This CDR3 spans 13 amino acids. Trimming took 5 bases from V and 3 from J, leaving 11 bases between them. This receptor was identified in a human donor in good health. Material: blood. The rearrangement joins TRBV7-9 to TRBJ2-7; the D is unclear. Here the CDR3 reads CASSPPNHYEQYF. The CDR3 DNA follows: TGTGCCAGCAGCCCGCCCAACCACTACGAGCAGTACTTC.